Listed here are 23 T cell receptor beta chains from one sample, sequenced in a study of graft-versus-host responses after intestinal transplantation. Profiled with immunoSEQ multiplex PCR; TCRdb holds only in-frame clones, not every one. The sample yields some 70,000 clones, roughly 92% seen once. Material: bone marrow, obtained 734 days after intestinal transplantation. The receptors here all came from a human patient who received an intestinal transplant, so some T cells may come from the graft donor.

V gene TRBV7-7 combines with J gene TRBJ2-5; 15 bases are shared with TRBD2. V lost 5 bases, J lost 4 bases, and 8 bases stayed unmatched. CDR3 length: 17 amino acids. Germline CDR1 is SSHAT and CDR2 is FNYEAQ (reference sequence). The CDR3 here is CASSPLGLAGGGETQYF. CDR3 DNA: TGTGCCAGCAGCCCCCTGGGACTAGCGGGAGGTGGAGAGACCCAGTACTTC.

This clone was seen a handful of times. The genes are TRBV19 and TRBJ1-5, with TRBD1 as a possible D gene (5 bases). From germline, CDR1 is LNHDA and CDR2 SQIVND (reference sequence). The V gene lost 8 bases and the J gene lost 5 bases, with 13 bases spanning the gap. This CDR3 is 13 amino acids long. The CDR3 DNA reads as TGTGCCAGTTTAGGACAATTCGATCAGCCCCAGCATTTT. It specifies CASLGQFDQPQHF.

Concerning this clone: Other DNA sequences of this sample code for an identical CDR3. The chain couples TRBV9 to TRBJ2-1, with 8 bases that match TRBD2. The CDR3 contains 15 residues. Germline CDR1 SGDLS, CDR2 YYNGEE. J gave up 11 bases and V 0 bases, and 10 bases lay outside the gene matches. The CDR3 here is CASSVGQSEREKQFF. For the CDR3, the DNA is TGTGCCAGCAGCGTAGGCCAGTCCGAGCGGGAGAAGCAGTTCTTC. Drawing the rest from reference TRBV9 and TRBJ2-1, the complete variable domain is DSGVTQTPKHLITATGQRVTLRCSPRSGDLSVYWYQQSLDQGLQFLIQYYNGEERAKGNILERFSAQQFPDLHSELNLSSLELGDSALYFCASSVGQSEREKQFFGPGTRLTVL.

The J gene is TRBJ1-5, the V gene TRBV27; D gene ambiguous. This CDR3 region has 10 residues. Looked up from germline, CDR1 is MNHEY and CDR2 is SMNVEV (reference sequence). Trimming removed 3 bases at V and 6 bases at J, with 0 bases between. CDR3 sequence reads: CASSFQPQHF. For the CDR3, the DNA is TGTGCCAGCAGTTTTCAGCCCCAGCATTTT.

The gene calls are TRBV5-1 and TRBJ2-7, with a possible D match to TRBD2 (5 bases). V was trimmed by 5 bases and J by 5 bases, leaving 11 bases between them. This CDR3 is 12 amino acids long. The germline gives CDR1 SGHRS, CDR2 YFSETQ. The CDR3 reads CASSPLEDEQYF. The CDR3 DNA reads TGCGCCAGCAGTCCACTAGAAGACGAGCAGTACTTC.

As concerns this clone: The junction does not match germline at one end; this may be a read error. The CDR3, as DNA: TGCGCCAGCAGGGGCACGGCCACCCATGTTTTC. The encoded protein is CASRGTATHVF. The chain has TRBV5-1 and TRBJ2-7; D gene ambiguous. CDR1 is SGHRS, CDR2 YFSETQ, per germline. The CDR3 has 11 residues.

This chain links TRBV27 with TRBJ1-2; D is possibly TRBD1 (6 bases). This CDR3 has 16 residues. Germline V gene sequence: CDR1 MNHEY, CDR2 SMNVEV (reference sequence). The V end lost 1 base, the J end lost 0 bases, and 12 bases lay between the germline ends. CDR3 bases: TGTGCCAGCAGTTTATTGGAGGGGGGTACTAACTATGGCTACACCTTC. Its protein product is CASSLLEGGTNYGYTF.

This clone was counted between two and nine times. CDR3 sequence reads: CASNLHTGELFF. CDR3 bases: TGTGCCAGCAACCTACACACCGGGGAGCTGTTTTTT. The gene calls are TRBV2 and TRBJ2-2; D is unresolved. The CDR3 extends over 12 amino acids. With 7 bases removed from V and 3 bases from J, the gap between germline ends came to 6 bases. CDR1 is SNHLY and CDR2 is FYNNEI in the germline V gene.

This chain links TRBV18 with TRBJ2-1; no clear D. V was clipped by 0 bases and J by 0 bases, with 0 bases between them. Germline V CDR1 and CDR2: KGHSH, LQKENI. The CDR3 has 13 amino acids. The CDR3 DNA reads TGTGCCAGCTCACCACCCTCCTACAATGAGCAGTTCTTC. Translation: CASSPPSYNEQFF.

The chain uses TRBV7-3 and TRBJ2-1; D tentatively reads TRBD1 or TRBD2 (5 bases each). The V end was cut by 4 bases, the J end by 4 bases, with 14 bases between. Germline V CDR1 and CDR2: SGHTA, FQGTGA. The length of the CDR3 is 15 residues. The DNA for the CDR3 is TGTGCCAGCAGCTCCCCCGGGACGGGTTACAATGAGCAGTTCTTC. Translated: CASSSPGTGYNEQFF.

The rearrangement uses TRBV14 and TRBJ2-7, with a possible D match to TRBD2 (5 bases). CDR3 length: 16 residues. CDR1 SGHDN and CDR2 FVKESK come from the germline V gene. Deletions cut 3 bases from V and 1 base from J, with 16 bases between. The CDR3 DNA reads TGTGCCAGCAGCCACGGAGGCAAGGTGGGTTCCTACGAGCAGTACTTC. Its protein is CASSHGGKVGSYEQYF. Using reference TRBV14 and TRBJ2-7 for the parts outside the CDR3, the full variable domain is EAGVTQFPSHSVIEKGQTVTLRCDPISGHDNLYWYRRVMGKEIKFLLHFVKESKQDESGMPNNRFLAERTGGTYSTLKVQPAELEDSGVYFCASSHGGKVGSYEQYFGPGTRLTVT.

V and J are TRBV2 and TRBJ2-7, with a weak D call TRBD1 (6 bases). The CDR3 covers 12 residues. The germline CDR1 and CDR2 sequences are SNHLY and FYNNEI. Trimming cost V 8 bases and J 1 base, with 9 bases left between them. As DNA, the CDR3 is TGTGCCAGCGCCAGGGGATCCTACGAGCAGTACTTC. Protein: CASARGSYEQYF. Full variable domain (missing parts from reference TRBV2 and TRBJ2-7): EPEVTQTPSHQVTQMGQEVILRCVPISNHLYFYWYRQILGQKVEFLVSFYNNEISEKSEIFDDQFSVERPDGSNFTLKIRSTKLEDSAMYFCASARGSYEQYFGPGTRLTVT.

The V gene is TRBV10-1, the J gene TRBJ2-1; 15 bases align to TRBD2. Trimming took 4 bases from V and 7 from J; bases not matched to a gene: 2. Germline loops: CDR1 WNHNN, CDR2 SYGVQD (reference sequence). This CDR3 spans 15 amino acids. This CDR3 is CASSGGLAGGNEQFF. Here the CDR3 DNA reads TGCGCCAGCAGTGGAGGACTAGCGGGGGGGAATGAGCAGTTCTTC.

CDR3 loop: CASSLVGGQGGETQYF. In nucleotides, the CDR3 is TGTGCCAGCAGCTTGGTAGGCGGGCAGGGGGGAGAGACCCAGTACTTC. The rearrangement uses TRBV5-5 and TRBJ2-5, with D perhaps matching TRBD1 (7 bases). This CDR3 is built from 16 residues. Germline lookup yields CDR1 SGHKS and CDR2 YYEKEE (reference sequence). V lost 0 bases and J lost 4, with 16 bases in between.

The V and J genes are TRBV6-5 and TRBJ2-4; no clear D. The CDR3 length is 13 residues. V gave up 5 bases and J gave up 10 bases, with 15 bases separating them. CDR1 and CDR2 (germline): MNHEY, SVGAGI. The CDR3 bases are TGTGCCAGCAGTGCAGATACAATAAGTATTCAGTACTTC. Its translation is CASSADTISIQYF.

The chain carries TRBV10-1 and TRBJ2-1; D gene uncertain. Germline V gene data show CDR1 as WNHNN and CDR2 as SYGVQD (reference sequence). Trimming shortened V by 2 bases and J by 2 bases, and 13 bases separated the two germline ends. The CDR3 contains 16 residues. This CDR3 reads CASSERSRSPYNEQFF. The CDR3 DNA is TGCGCCAGCAGTGAGCGTTCGCGGAGCCCCTACAATGAGCAGTTCTTC.

The J gene is TRBJ1-1, the V gene TRBV30; tentative D call: TRBD1 (5 bases). The CDR3 length is 18 residues. V was trimmed by 0 bases and J by 2 bases, leaving 22 bases between them. Looked up from germline, CDR1 is GTSNPN and CDR2 is SVGIG (reference sequence). This CDR3 is CAWSVPGPGGTRNTEAFF. CDR3 in DNA: TGTGCCTGGAGTGTTCCAGGCCCAGGAGGGACGAGAAACACTGAAGCTTTCTTT.

The chain combines TRBV10-1 with TRBJ1-2; D is unclear. The CDR3 totals 13 residues. The V end was cut by 4 bases, the J end by 6 bases, with 12 bases between. Germline CDR1 and CDR2: WNHNN and SYGVQD (reference sequence). The CDR3 protein is CASSVSRVDGYTF. CDR3 nucleotides: TGCGCCAGCAGTGTGTCCAGAGTGGATGGCTACACCTTC.

Note on this clone: Sequence at one end of the junction differs from germline and may be a read error. The chain is built from TRBV5-1 and TRBJ2-7; TRBD1 might be the D (6 bases). CDR1 SGHRS and CDR2 YFSETQ come from the germline V gene. The CDR3 is 15 residues long. The CDR3 nucleotides read TGCGCCAGCAGCTTGGATGGGGGCAAATCCTACGGGCAGTACTTC. The encoded protein is CASSLDGGKSYGQYF.

The chain links TRBV11-3 to TRBJ2-3; D may be TRBD1 (6 bases). V was clipped by 5 bases and J by 6 bases, with 15 bases between them. The CDR3 is made up of 14 amino acids. Germline V gives CDR1 SGHNT, CDR2 YENEEA. The DNA of the CDR3 is TGTGCCAGCAGCGAAAGAGGGGGAGCCGATACGCAGTATTTT. Translated: CASSERGGADTQYF.

CDR3 DNA sequence: TGTGCCAGCAGTTTATTCCCTTCCAGACCGGGCGAGCAGTACTTC. Encoded protein: CASSLFPSRPGEQYF. This sequence joins TRBV28 and TRBJ2-7, with D uncertain. Per germline, CDR1 MDHEN and CDR2 SYDVKM. The V end lost 1 base, the J end lost 6 bases, and 16 bases lay between the germline ends. The CDR3 has 15 residues.

This chain joins TRBV19 and TRBJ1-1; no reliable D call. This CDR3 contains 12 residues. V was cut by 8 bases and J by 1 base, with 8 bases left in between. Germline V gene sequence: CDR1 LNHDA, CDR2 SQIVND (reference sequence). This CDR3 is CASFRGNTEAFF. The CDR3 nucleotides are TGTGCCAGTTTCCGGGGGAACACTGAAGCTTTCTTT.

V is TRBV27 and J is TRBJ1-2; 8 nucleotides line up with TRBD1. With 0 bases clipped from V and 7 bases from J, the junction kept 7 bases outside the gene matches. The germline V gene encodes CDR1 MNHEY and CDR2 SMNVEV (reference sequence). The CDR3 is made up of 15 amino acids. The CDR3, as DNA: TGTGCCAGCAGTTTATCGCGGCAGGGGGCGGTTGGCTACACCTTC. Protein: CASSLSRQGAVGYTF.